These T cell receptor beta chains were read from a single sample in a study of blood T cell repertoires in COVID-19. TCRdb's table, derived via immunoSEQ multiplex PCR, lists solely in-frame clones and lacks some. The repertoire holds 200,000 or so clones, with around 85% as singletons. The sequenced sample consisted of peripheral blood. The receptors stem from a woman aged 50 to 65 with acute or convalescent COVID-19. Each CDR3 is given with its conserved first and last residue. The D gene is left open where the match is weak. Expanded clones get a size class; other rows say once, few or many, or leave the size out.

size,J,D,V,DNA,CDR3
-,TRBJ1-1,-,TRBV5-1,TGCGCCAGCAGCTTGGTGGGAGTCACTGAAGCTTTCTTT,CASSLVGVTEAFF
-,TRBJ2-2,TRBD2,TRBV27,TGTGCCAGCAGCCCCGGGACTAGCAGAAACACCGGGGAGCTGTTTTTT,CASSPGTSRNTGELFF
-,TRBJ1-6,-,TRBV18,TGTGCCAGCTCACCTGAGTCAAATTCACCCCTCCACTTT,CASSPESNSPLHF
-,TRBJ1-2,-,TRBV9,TGTGCCAGCAGCGTAGATATTGGGGCCAGGGGAGGGGCATCCTATGGCTACACCTTC,CASSVDIGARGGASYGYTF
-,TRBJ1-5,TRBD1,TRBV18,TGTGCCAGCTCACCCCTGGGACAGGGGGTAGATCAGCCCCAGCATTTT,CASSPLGQGVDQPQHF
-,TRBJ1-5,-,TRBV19,TGTGCCAGTATGGACCTTGGACAGTCCTATCAGCCCCAGCATTTT,CASMDLGQSYQPQHF
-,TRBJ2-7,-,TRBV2,TGTGCCAGCAGTCTCCCCCAGGGCGAGCAGTACTTC,CASSLPQGEQYF
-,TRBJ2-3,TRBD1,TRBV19,TGTGCCAGTACCGGGACAGTTAGCACAGATACGCAGTATTTT,CASTGTVSTDTQYF
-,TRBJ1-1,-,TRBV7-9,TGTGCCAGCAGTTACGCGGGGGGGAACACTGAAGCTTTCTTT,CASSYAGGNTEAFF
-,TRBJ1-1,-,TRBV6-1,TGTGCCAGCAGTGACAGGGAAAACACTGAAGCTTTCTTT,CASSDRENTEAFF
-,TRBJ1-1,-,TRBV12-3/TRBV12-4,TGTGCCAGCAGTTTAACTTCCAGGGCTCGGATCTTT,CASSLTSRARIF
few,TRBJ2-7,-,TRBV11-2,TGTGCCAGCAGCTACCATACAGGGCTCTCCTACGAGCAGTACTTC,CASSYHTGLSYEQYF
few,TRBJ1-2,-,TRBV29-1,TGCAGCGTTCTCCTGGGGCCTAACTATGGCTACACCTTC,CSVLLGPNYGYTF
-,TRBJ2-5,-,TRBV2,TGTGCCAGCGGAGCTTTGGAGACCCAGTACTTC,CASGALETQYF
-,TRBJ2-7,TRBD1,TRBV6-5,TGTGCCAGCAGGGACAGGGGCCCGACCTACGAGCAGTACTTC,CASRDRGPTYEQYF
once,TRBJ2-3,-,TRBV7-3,TGTGCCAGCAGCCCGACGGGGGTTGGCGCAGATACGCAGTATTTT,CASSPTGVGADTQYF
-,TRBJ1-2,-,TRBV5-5,TGTGCCAGCAGCTTGGCAATTTCGGCCACCCGGGGCTATGGCTACACCTTC,CASSLAISATRGYGYTF
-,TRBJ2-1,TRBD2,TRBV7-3,TGTGCCAGCAGCTCCGGACTAGCGGGGGTGGGGCAGTTCTTC,CASSSGLAGVGQFF
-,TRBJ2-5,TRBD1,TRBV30,TGTGCCTCTACGCGAGGACAGGGGAGGGAGACCCAGTACTTC,CASTRGQGRETQYF
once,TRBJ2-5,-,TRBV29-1,TGCAGCGCCACTTTGAGGCAAGAGACCCAGTACTTC,CSATLRQETQYF
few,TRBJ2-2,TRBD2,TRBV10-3,TGTGCCATCAGTGAAGCGGGAGGTAACACCGGGGAGCTGTTTTTT,CAISEAGGNTGELFF
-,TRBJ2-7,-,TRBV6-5,TGTGCCAGCAGTATGAAGGGGCCCTACGAGCAGTACTTC,CASSMKGPYEQYF
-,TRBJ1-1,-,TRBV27,TGTGCCAGCAACCAACGAGGGGGCACTGAAGCTTTCTTT,CASNQRGGTEAFF
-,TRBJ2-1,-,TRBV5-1,TGCGCCAGCAGTTACGGGGGAAGTTTTCGGGTCAATGAGCAGTTCTTC,CASSYGGSFRVNEQFF
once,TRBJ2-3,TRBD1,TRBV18,TGTGCCAGCTCACCCATCCGGGACAGAGATACGCAGTATTTT,CASSPIRDRDTQYF
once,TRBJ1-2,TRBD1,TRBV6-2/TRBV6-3,TGTGCCAGCAGCCGGAGAGGGCGGGGCAGAACACCGGGACAGGGCATTTGGGATGGCTACACCTTC,CASSRRGRGRTPGQGIWDGYTF
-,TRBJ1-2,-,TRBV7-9,TGTGCCAGCAGCCCGGAGGGCTATGGCTACACCTTC,CASSPEGYGYTF
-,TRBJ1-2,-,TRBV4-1,TGCGCCAGCAGCCAACCCCAGACTCAAACCTATGGCTACACCTTC,CASSQPQTQTYGYTF
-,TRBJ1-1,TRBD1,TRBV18,TGTGCCAGCTCACCAGGACAGGGGCGAGAAGCTTTCTTT,CASSPGQGREAFF
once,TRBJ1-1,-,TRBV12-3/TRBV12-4,TGTGCCAGCAGTCTTTATATGAACACTGAAGCTTTCTTT,CASSLYMNTEAFF
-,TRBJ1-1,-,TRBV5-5,TGTGCCAGCAGCTCCAGGACAGCCGGGGACACTGAAGCTTTCTTT,CASSSRTAGDTEAFF
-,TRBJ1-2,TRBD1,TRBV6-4,TGTGCCAGCAGTCGGACAGGGAACTATGGCTACACCTTC,CASSRTGNYGYTF
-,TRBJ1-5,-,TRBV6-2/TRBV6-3,TGTGCCAGCAGTTACGGGCAAGGCAATCAGCCCCAGCATTTT,CASSYGQGNQPQHF
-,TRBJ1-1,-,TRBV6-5,TGTGCCAGCAGTCCCCGTACGGGGAACACTGAAGCTTTCTTT,CASSPRTGNTEAFF
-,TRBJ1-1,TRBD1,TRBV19,TGTGCCAGTAGAGACAGGGGCCACGCCCCGAACACTGAAGCTTTCTTT,CASRDRGHAPNTEAFF
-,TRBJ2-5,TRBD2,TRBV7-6,TGTGCCAGCAGCAGCCGGACTAGCGGGGAAGGGACCCAGTACTTC,CASSSRTSGEGTQYF
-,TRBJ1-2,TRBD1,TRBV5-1,TGCGCCAGCAGCCCGGGACAGGGGGACTATGGCTACACCTTC,CASSPGQGDYGYTF
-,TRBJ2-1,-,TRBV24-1,TGTGCCACCAGTGATGGGTCCGGGGTGAATGAGCAGTTCTTC,CATSDGSGVNEQFF
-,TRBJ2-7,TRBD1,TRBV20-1,TGCAGTGCTGCAGGGGGCTACGAGCAGTACTTC,CSAAGGYEQYF
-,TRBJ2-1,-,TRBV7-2,TGTGCCAGCAGCAAACCGTGGACTAATGAGCAGTTCTTC,CASSKPWTNEQFF
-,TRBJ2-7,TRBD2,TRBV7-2,TGTGCCAGCAGCTTAGTGGCAGCGGGGGGCACCTACGAGCAGTACTTC,CASSLVAAGGTYEQYF
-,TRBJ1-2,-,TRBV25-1,TGTGCCAGCAGTGATGGCGGGCGAGCCTATGGCTACACCTTC,CASSDGGRAYGYTF
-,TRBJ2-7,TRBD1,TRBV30,TGTGCCGGAACGGGACAGGCGTTTCGTGAGCAGTACTTC,CAGTGQAFREQYF
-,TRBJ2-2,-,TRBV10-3,TGTGCCATCAGTGAGTCGGAGCAGACCGGGGAGCTGTTTTTT,CAISESEQTGELFF
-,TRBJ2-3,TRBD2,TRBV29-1,TGCAGCGTCCCTCTCTTCCGGACTAGCGGAGATACGCAGTATTTT,CSVPLFRTSGDTQYF
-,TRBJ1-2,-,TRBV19,TGTGCCAGTACGTCCCGGGGAGAAGGAAACTATGGCTACACCTTC,CASTSRGEGNYGYTF
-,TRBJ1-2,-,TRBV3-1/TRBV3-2,TGTGCCAGCAGCCAAGATCTGGCGGACTATGGCTACACCTTC,CASSQDLADYGYTF
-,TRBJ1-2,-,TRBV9,TGTGCCAGCAGCCCGGGGACGGGAGGGTCCTATGGCTACACCTTC,CASSPGTGGSYGYTF
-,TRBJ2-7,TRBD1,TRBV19,TGTGCCAGTAGTATCTCGGCAGGGGGCGGGTTCGAGCAGTACTTC,CASSISAGGGFEQYF
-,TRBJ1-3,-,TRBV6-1,TGTGCCAGCAAGTTAGGCGGAACCGTTGGAAACACCATATATTTT,CASKLGGTVGNTIYF
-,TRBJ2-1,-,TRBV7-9,TGTGCCAGCAGCCCGTTGAGGGGGTCGAAAAACAATGAGCAGTTCTTC,CASSPLRGSKNNEQFF